This T cell receptor (beta chain) was retrieved from a study of lymphopenia after photon versus proton radiotherapy. Notes on the study in general: Photon-treated patients lost naive T cells and TCR diversity; proton-treated stayed stable. Survival link was tested only in deceased patients; proton benefit remains a possibility.

The assay was immunoSEQ multiplex PCR, and TCRdb's table has in-frame clones only and misses some. This sample has some 30,000 clones, with roughly 87% found just once. As for this clone: Its antigen remains unknown.

CDR1 and CDR2 from the germline V gene are MNHEY and SMNVEV (reference sequence). Trimming removed 6 bases from V and 3 bases from J; junction bases left unmatched: 11. The CDR3 contains 16 residues. This TCR derives from a woman aged 55-69 years with cholangiocarcinoma. Some clones in this sample may be carry-over from other donors' samples. This chain uses TRBV27 with TRBJ1-5; 7 bases fit TRBD1. Sample: peripheral blood, taken from a patient treated with proton-based radiotherapy. The CDR3 sequence is CASSRTGVGNNQPQHF. CDR3 nucleotides: TGTGCCAGCAGCAGAACAGGGGTAGGGAACAATCAGCCCCAGCATTTT.